The sequence of this T cell receptor (beta chain) was determined in a study of cytomegalovirus exposure and HLA in healthy donors. Findings and limits, study-wide: Some TCR beta chains (164 of them) were listed as cytomegalovirus-associated. The later analysis indicated that the majority of CMV-associated TCR beta chains appeared HLA-restricted. The authors later linked a missense DCLRE1C variant to TCR beta V- and J-gene trimming.

Use of 60 Vbeta and 13 Jbeta primers characterized the PCR. Clones were read by immunoSEQ multiplex PCR, and TCRdb kept only the in-frame ones, dropping some. Of approximately 110,000 clones in the sample, about 80% were seen once. A word on this clone: Its antigen is currently unknown.

The CDR3 contains 15 residues. V gave up 6 bases and J gave up 9 bases, with 21 bases separating them. The germline CDR1 and CDR2 sequences are LNHDA and SQIVND (reference sequence). The chain links TRBV19 to TRBJ1-5, with a tentative D call TRBD1 (5 bases). Specimen: PBMCs. The TCR was taken from a female donor in good health and CMV-seropositive. The CDR3 DNA is TGTGCCAGTAGGGAGGCGGGGGGGACCGGTAGGCCCCAGCATTTT. Encoded protein: CASREAGGTGRPQHF.